Presented here are 32 T cell receptor beta chains from one specimen sequenced in a study of T cell responses to AZD1222 COVID-19 vaccine. The protocol was immunoSEQ multiplex PCR, while the TCRdb copy is restricted to in-frame clones and leaves out a portion. The profile shows around 110,000 clones, roughly 92% of them singletons. This sample comprised peripheral blood, obtained 28 days after the second AZD1222 dose. The source is an adult who received the AZD1222 COVID-19 vaccine.

The chain is built from TRBV10-3 and TRBJ2-1; D possibly corresponds to TRBD2 (6 bases). There are 13 residues in the CDR3. Trimming cost V 3 bases and J 7 bases, with 10 bases left between them. CDR1 is ENHRY, CDR2 SYGVKD, per germline. The CDR3 nucleotides are TGTGCCATCAGTGAATCGCGGGGTAATGAGCAGTTCTTC. Translating it yields CAISESRGNEQFF.

This chain joins TRBV6-5 and TRBJ2-2; no clear D. Germline loops: CDR1 MNHEY, CDR2 SVGAGI. The CDR3 loop spans 13 amino acids. The V end lost 6 bases, the J end lost 4 bases, and 9 bases lay between the germline ends. CDR3 nucleotides: TGTGCCAGCAGACGACTGATCACCGGGGAGCTGTTTTTT. Translated: CASRRLITGELFF.

The CDR3 bases are TGTGCCAGCAGTCAAAGAAACACCGGGGAGCTGTTTTTT. Translating gives CASSQRNTGELFF. The V call is TRBV28, the J call TRBJ2-2; D gene unclear. The CDR3 contains 13 residues. The germline V gene encodes CDR1 MDHEN and CDR2 SYDVKM. The germline V and J ends were trimmed by 5 bases and 2 bases, with 6 bases remaining between them.

This clone showed up just once. V and J are TRBV7-2 and TRBJ1-1; D may be TRBD1 (5 bases). The V end lost 3 bases, the J end lost 11 bases, and 16 bases lay between the germline ends. The CDR3 consists of 13 residues. CDR1 and CDR2 (germline): SGHTA, FQGNSA. CDR3 in amino acids: CASSLAGGARAFF. In nucleotides, the CDR3 is TGTGCCAGCAGCTTGGCGGGTGGGGCGCGGGCTTTCTTT.

The chain is built from TRBV7-2 and TRBJ2-6, with D unclear. This CDR3 is built from 14 residues. Germline V gene sequence: CDR1 SGHTA, CDR2 FQGNSA. The ends were cut back, 5 bases at V and 0 bases at J, with 5 bases in the middle. DNA of the CDR3: TGTGCCAGCAGCACGCACTCTGGGGCCAACGTCCTGACTTTC. Its translation: CASSTHSGANVLTF.

V is TRBV21-1 and J is TRBJ2-3; the DNA was not used to check the table's D call, TRBD2. TRBV21-1 is given as a pseudogene. This CDR3 is built from 18 residues. Written as DNA, the CDR3 is TGTGCCAGCAGCAAATCACTAGCGGCCAACTTTCCTCCAGATACGCAGTATTTT. The encoded protein is CASSKSLAANFPPDTQYF.

In its sample, this clone was seen once. V usage is TRBV11-2 and J usage is TRBJ1-3; D call uncertain. Per germline, CDR1 SGHAT and CDR2 FQNNGV. The CDR3 covers 17 residues. Trimming pared 3 bases from V and 4 bases from J, leaving 19 bases between. CDR3 bases: TGTGCCAGCAGCTTTAAGAGCCGGGCCTCGGAAGGAAACACCATATATTTT. It is translated as CASSFKSRASEGNTIYF.

The CDR3 here is CASKRDLTGELFF. The DNA for the CDR3 is TGTGCCAGCAAAAGGGACCTCACCGGGGAGCTGTTTTTT. The gene calls are TRBV9 and TRBJ2-2; D is perhaps TRBD1 or TRBD2 (5 bases each). V lost 6 bases, J lost 4 bases, and 10 bases lay in between. Germline CDR1 reads SGDLS; CDR2 reads YYNGEE. The CDR3 has 13 amino acids.

The chain employs TRBV19 and TRBJ2-5; no clear D. V lost 6 bases and J lost 2, with 10 bases in between. The CDR3 has 13 residues. The V gene's germline CDR1 is LNHDA and CDR2 SQIVND (reference sequence). This CDR3 reads CASSPYTQETQYF. CDR3 in DNA: TGTGCCAGTAGCCCCTATACACAAGAGACCCAGTACTTC.

The chain carries TRBV28 and TRBJ1-1; D uncertain. CDR1 is MDHEN, CDR2 SYDVKM, per germline. V was pared by 8 bases and J by 1 base, with 8 bases between. The CDR3 is 12 residues long. The DNA of the CDR3 is TGTGCCAGCGGACCGGCGAACACTGAAGCTTTCTTT. Protein sequence: CASGPANTEAFF.

The J gene is TRBJ2-7, the V gene TRBV7-8, with D perhaps matching TRBD1 or TRBD2 (5 bases each). The germline gives CDR1 SGHVS, CDR2 FQNEAQ. Between the trimmed V and J ends, which lost 3 bases and 2 bases, there was a span of 8 bases. This CDR3 spans 13 amino acids. DNA of the CDR3: TGTGCCAGCAGCTTTGGGGGAACCTACGAGCAGTACTTC. Translation: CASSFGGTYEQYF.

The J gene is TRBJ1-1, the V gene TRBV29-1, with a tentative D call TRBD1 (5 bases). Deletions cut 5 bases from V and 5 bases from J, with 9 bases between. This CDR3 is built from 11 residues. CDR1 and CDR2 from the germline V gene are SQVTM and ANQGSEA. The DNA for the CDR3 is TGCAGCGTTCGGGGCGGGACTGAAGCTTTCTTT. Translating gives CSVRGGTEAFF.

The chain has TRBV28 and TRBJ1-5; 10 bases line up with TRBD1. V dropped 5 bases and J dropped 6; count of bases not matched to a gene: 7. The CDR3 contains 15 residues. CDR1 is MDHEN and CDR2 is SYDVKM in the germline V gene. CDR3 in amino acids: CASSPPGTGVQPQHF. As DNA, the CDR3 is TGTGCCAGCAGTCCCCCCGGGACAGGGGTTCAGCCCCAGCATTTT.

This CDR3 reads CASSKDSGFHTEAFF. The CDR3 bases are TGTGCCAGCAGTAAGGACAGTGGATTTCACACTGAAGCTTTCTTT. The chain couples TRBV5-4 to TRBJ1-1; D perhaps matches TRBD1 (6 bases). Between the trimmed V and J ends, which lost 5 bases and 3 bases, there was a span of 17 bases. Germline lookup yields CDR1 SGHNT and CDR2 YYREEE (reference sequence). The CDR3 covers 15 residues.

The V and J genes are TRBV7-2 and TRBJ2-7; D not resolved. The length of the CDR3 is 11 residues. CDR1 SGHTA and CDR2 FQGNSA come from the germline V gene. Deletions cut 5 bases from V and 4 bases from J, with 6 bases between. CDR3 bases: TGTGCCAGCAGCGTACAATACGAGCAGTACTTC. It yields the protein CASSVQYEQYF.

The genes are TRBV28 and TRBJ2-3; 8 bases fit TRBD1. The CDR3 sequence is 14 residues long. Per the germline V gene, CDR1 is MDHEN and CDR2 is SYDVKM. V shed 6 bases, J shed 1 base, and the junction held 3 bases outside the gene matches. The CDR3, as DNA: TGTGCCAGCAGCCTGACAGGGGGCACAGATACGCAGTATTTT. The encoded protein is CASSLTGGTDTQYF.

The chain links TRBV5-1 to TRBJ2-3, with D perhaps assigned TRBD1 or TRBD2 (5 bases each). Germline CDR1 reads SGHRS; CDR2 reads YFSETQ. This CDR3 spans 15 amino acids. The ends were cut back, 5 bases at V and 1 base at J, with 14 bases in the middle. The CDR3 nucleotides read TGCGCCAGCAGAGCTCAGGGACCTGGCACAGATACGCAGTATTTT. Translating it yields CASRAQGPGTDTQYF.

The rearrangement links TRBV3-1 (or the pseudogene TRBV3-2) to TRBJ1-6, with 12 bases lining up with TRBD1. CDR3 length: 15 amino acids. Germline trimming cut 4 bases from V and 9 bases from J; bases unmatched to any gene: 4. The germline gives CDR1 LGHDT, CDR2 YNNKEL (reference sequence). The CDR3 is CASSRPGQGASPLHF. The CDR3 bases are TGTGCCAGCAGCCGTCCGGGACAGGGGGCTTCACCCCTCCACTTT.

The V and J genes are TRBV28 and TRBJ2-6; 8 bases are shared with TRBD1. CDR3 size: 15 residues. Trimming at V came to 4 bases and at J to 4 bases, leaving 3 bases not matched to a gene. CDR1 and CDR2 (germline): MDHEN, SYDVKM. CDR3 in amino acids: CASSSQGGGANVLTF. CDR3 DNA: TGTGCCAGCAGTTCACAGGGGGGCGGGGCCAACGTCCTGACTTTC.

This sequence joins TRBV7-3 and TRBJ2-2, with D unresolved. Trimming removed 3 bases at V and 1 base at J, with 6 bases between. Germline loops: CDR1 SGHTA, CDR2 FQGTGA. The CDR3 has 14 amino acids. The CDR3 sequence: CASSFARNTGELFF. In DNA, the CDR3 is TGTGCCAGCAGCTTCGCACGGAACACCGGGGAGCTGTTTTTT. Full variable domain (outside the CDR3, taken from reference TRBV7-3 and TRBJ2-2): GAGVSQTPSNKVTEKGKYVELRCDPISGHTALYWYRQSLGQGPEFLIYFQGTGAADDSGLPNDRFFAVRPEGSVSTLKIQRTERGDSAVYLCASSFARNTGELFFGEGSRLTVL.

J is TRBJ2-7 and V is TRBV5-1; possible D gene TRBD1, 5 bases. V lost 1 base and J lost 5, with 13 bases in between. CDR1 and CDR2 (germline): SGHRS, YFSETQ. This CDR3 region has 14 residues. This CDR3 reads CASSLSTVNNEQYF. CDR3 nucleotide sequence: TGCGCCAGCAGCTTGTCGACAGTTAACAACGAGCAGTACTTC.

The J gene is TRBJ1-6, the V gene TRBV5-5; D ambiguous. Trimming took 4 bases from V and 8 from J, leaving 10 bases between them. Germline loops: CDR1 SGHKS, CDR2 YYEKEE (reference sequence). This CDR3 is 13 amino acids long. Written as DNA, the CDR3 is TGTGCCAGCAGCCTCGGACGGGATTCACCCCTCCACTTT. This encodes CASSLGRDSPLHF. Filled out from reference TRBV5-5 and TRBJ1-6, the complete variable domain reads DAGVTQSPTHLIKTRGQQVTLRCSPISGHKSVSWYQQVLGQGPQFIFQYYEKEERGRGNFPDRFSARQFPNYSSELNVNALLLGDSALYLCASSLGRDSPLHFGNGTRLTVT.

This clone was seen repeatedly, ten times or more. The chain has TRBV6-4 and TRBJ2-1, with 8 bases identical to TRBD2. Germline lookup yields CDR1 MRHNA and CDR2 SNTAGT. The CDR3 has 13 residues. V lost 6 bases to trimming and J lost 6 bases; unmatched junction nucleotides: 4. This CDR3 reads CASSATSVNEQFF. The CDR3 region has the DNA TGTGCCAGCAGCGCGACTAGCGTCAATGAGCAGTTCTTC.

This chain links TRBV27 with TRBJ2-7; perhaps TRBD2 as D (5 bases). V lost 3 bases to trimming and J lost 1 base, with 10 bases between them. The germline CDR1 and CDR2 sequences are MNHEY and SMNVEV (reference sequence). The CDR3 extends over 14 amino acids. The CDR3 DNA sequence: TGTGCCAGCAGTTTGGTTCCGGGATCCTACGAGCAGTACTTC. It encodes CASSLVPGSYEQYF.

The J gene is TRBJ2-1, the V gene TRBV28; 9 bases line up with TRBD2. Germline loops: CDR1 MDHEN, CDR2 SYDVKM. There are 15 residues in the CDR3. After removal of 6 bases from V and 7 bases from J, the junction contained 10 bases not matched to a gene. CDR3 sequence (DNA): TGTGCCAGCAGAGGGCGGGAGGGTTGGGGAAATGAGCAGTTCTTC. This gives the protein CASRGREGWGNEQFF.

This sequence joins TRBV3-1 (or the pseudogene TRBV3-2) and TRBJ1-3; D gene unclear. Trimming pared 4 bases from V and 4 bases from J, leaving 5 bases between. Germline CDR1 and CDR2: LGHDT and YNNKEL (reference sequence). This CDR3 is 12 amino acids long. In DNA, the CDR3 is TGTGCCAGCAGCCCCTTCGGAAACACCATATATTTT. Amino acids: CASSPFGNTIYF.

This chain connects TRBV3-1 (or the pseudogene TRBV3-2) to TRBJ1-2, with D unresolved. CDR3 size: 14 residues. Germline CDR1 reads LGHDT; CDR2 reads YNNKEL (reference sequence). Trimming cost V 0 bases and J 7 bases, with 12 bases left between them. CDR3 sequence: CASSQELLLGGYTF. The CDR3 coding sequence is TGTGCCAGCAGCCAAGAGTTATTACTGGGTGGCTACACCTTC.

V and J are TRBV18 and TRBJ2-7, with TRBD1 as a possible D gene (6 bases). The V end lost 2 bases, the J end lost 8 bases, and 13 bases lay between the germline ends. From germline, CDR1 is KGHSH and CDR2 LQKENI. This CDR3 is 13 amino acids long. The CDR3 protein is CASSPTGIIKQYF. The CDR3, as DNA: TGTGCCAGCTCACCAACAGGGATCATCAAGCAGTACTTC.

The chain employs TRBV15 and TRBJ2-1; the D gene could be TRBD1 or TRBD2 (5 bases each). Germline values: CDR1 LNHNV, CDR2 YYDKDF (reference sequence). The CDR3 consists of 14 residues. The ends were cut back, 9 bases at V and 6 bases at J, with 18 bases in the middle. This CDR3 reads CATGRLGVGNEQFF. CDR3 bases: TGTGCCACGGGGAGATTGGGGGTCGGCAATGAGCAGTTCTTC.

The CDR3: CASSQSTSGARETQYF. The DNA for the CDR3 is TGTGCCAGTAGTCAATCGACTAGCGGGGCCCGGGAGACCCAGTACTTC. V and J are TRBV19 and TRBJ2-5; 11 positions match TRBD2. CDR3 length: 16 residues. The trim removed 5 bases at V and 5 bases at J, leaving 10 bases unmatched. Germline V gene data show CDR1 as LNHDA and CDR2 as SQIVND (reference sequence). Looking up the rest from reference TRBV19 and TRBJ2-5 gives the full variable domain: DGGITQSPKYLFRKEGQNVTLSCEQNLNHDAMYWYRQDPGQGLRLIYYSQIVNDFQKGDIAEGYSVSREKKESFPLTVTSAQKNPTAFYLCASSQSTSGARETQYFGPGTRLLVL.

V gene TRBV18 combines with J gene TRBJ2-7; TRBD2 agrees at 8 bases. V shed 3 bases and J 3 bases; nucleotides not matched to a gene: 7. The CDR3 consists of 15 residues. Per germline, CDR1 KGHSH and CDR2 LQKENI. CDR3 bases: TGTGCCAGCTCACCCGTAGCGGGGACCGACTACGAGCAGTACTTC. This translates into CASSPVAGTDYEQYF.

The chain couples TRBV16 to TRBJ1-2, with D perhaps matching TRBD1 (5 bases). V was trimmed by 2 bases and J by 10 bases, leaving 17 bases between them. The length of the CDR3 is 14 residues. Germline CDR1 and CDR2: KGHSY and FQNENV. CDR3 nucleotide sequence: TGTGCCAGCAGCCAAATGGGGGACGGGACCTCCTACACCTTC. Translated, it gives CASSQMGDGTSYTF. Based on the CDR3 plus reference TRBV16 and TRBJ1-2, the full variable domain is GEEVAQTPKHLVRGEGQKAKLYCAPIKGHSYVFWYQQVLKNEFKFLISFQNENVFDETGMPKERFSAKCLPNSPCSLEIQATKLEDSAVYFCASSQMGDGTSYTFGSGTRLTVV.